This is a list of T cell receptor beta chains from one sample in a study of cytomegalovirus exposure and HLA in healthy donors. Clones were read by immunoSEQ multiplex PCR, and TCRdb kept only the in-frame ones, dropping some. This sample carries roughly 150,000 clones, around 79% of them seen once, and the ten largest clones take under 1.5%. The sequenced material came from PBMCs. The source is a man between 18 and 35 years old in good health and CMV-seronegative. Both conserved end residues are trimmed from each CDR3. The size of a clone is reported for some rows only, either as once, few or many, or as a class for expanded clones.

V	size	J	CDR3
TRBV27	-	TRBJ2-7	ASSLKDSTYEQY
TRBV6-5	once	TRBJ2-7	ASTPGTGANEQY
TRBV7-9	-	TRBJ2-7	ASSHSSYEQY
TRBV5-4	-	TRBJ2-1	ASSFEEVPYNEQF
TRBV27	-	-	ASSGRGLSSSYEQY
TRBV6-6	-	TRBJ1-2	ASSYSSPRDYGYT
TRBV9	once	TRBJ2-4	ASSGREAKNIQY
TRBV18	-	TRBJ1-5	ASSPRGGRGNQPQH
TRBV6-1	once	TRBJ1-3	ASSGGRVRRGNTIY
TRBV6-6	-	TRBJ2-7	ASSRPTSGTLYEQY
TRBV10-1	once	TRBJ1-1	ASRGADSLNTEAF
TRBV7-2	-	TRBJ2-5	ASSPQASGFQETQY
TRBV11-2	-	TRBJ1-2	ASSPLRGSQFYGYT
TRBV28	-	TRBJ1-5	ASIPPGNYQPQH
TRBV28	-	TRBJ2-5	ASRPGGTQETQY
TRBV18	-	TRBJ2-5	ASSPGLGTQQETQY
TRBV28	-	TRBJ2-7	ASSLQGEVYEQY
TRBV6-1	-	TRBJ1-4	ASRREQRGEKLF
TRBV5-5	-	TRBJ1-1	ASSLWAENTEAF
TRBV19	-	TRBJ1-4	ASRAGQLNEKLF
TRBV7-9	-	TRBJ1-2	SSSLLGTESYGYT
TRBV18	-	TRBJ2-3	ASSPPGASGGGDTQY
TRBV29-1	-	TRBJ2-7	SAGTAYEQY
TRBV6-1	-	TRBJ1-4	ASSATGEKLF
TRBV18	few	TRBJ2-7	ASSLGQGVYEQY
TRBV4-3	-	TRBJ2-7	ASSQVLDSYEQY
TRBV27	-	TRBJ2-2	ASSSQQGDGPRNTGELF
TRBV7-9	few	TRBJ2-7	SSSSPGLAGTYEQY
TRBV6-9	-	TRBJ1-6	ASSSPGSPLH
TRBV6-1	once	TRBJ1-1	ASSELDRGREAF
TRBV7-8	-	TRBJ2-7	ASRQGQAYEQY
TRBV12-2	-	TRBJ2-7	ASRRTGVSYEQY
TRBV4-3	-	TRBJ2-1	ASSQGESGRDYNEQF
TRBV5-1	-	TRBJ2-1	ASSLGTSGANEQF
TRBV7-6	-	TRBJ2-6	ASNPALGGPCSGANVLT
TRBV7-2	-	TRBJ2-7	ASSLVSGRSYEQY
TRBV10-1	-	TRBJ2-7	ASSPDRQSYEQY
TRBV5-1	few	TRBJ1-3	ASSLAKGLESGNTIY
TRBV7-2	-	TRBJ2-3	ASSFFSGVTDTQY
TRBV27	-	TRBJ2-5	ASSMREAQETQY
TRBV7-2	-	TRBJ1-5	ASSPGGGPDQPQH
TRBV11-2	-	TRBJ1-2	ASSWGGAADGYT
TRBV7-9	few	TRBJ1-3	ASSSPGQVSGNTIY
TRBV6-5	-	TRBJ2-3	ASMIAGGTDTQY
TRBV19	-	TRBJ2-1	ASSLTRGTGLYNEQF
TRBV27	-	TRBJ1-6	ASSWEGPYNSPLH
TRBV13	-	TRBJ2-1	ASSLGGGGSYNEQF
TRBV6-1	once	TRBJ2-4	ASSEMGQGVNIQY
TRBV29-1	-	TRBJ2-2	SVKGTSGSGGGELF
TRBV5-4	once	TRBJ2-1	ASSLGGRSSYNEQF
TRBV5-4	-	TRBJ2-7	ASSLPGGYEQY
TRBV5-6	-	TRBJ2-7	ASSRTGTSGERQY
TRBV6-5	-	TRBJ2-7	ASSSPGGLDEQY
TRBV5-4	-	TRBJ2-3	ASSSQRATDTQY
TRBV10-3	-	TRBJ2-1	AISGDRVANEQF
TRBV7-2	-	TRBJ1-1	ASSFLGGRGHKAF
TRBV7-9	-	TRBJ2-7	ASSLAGGSYEQY
TRBV19	-	TRBJ2-3	ASRLAGDTQY
TRBV13	-	TRBJ2-7	ASSAQGGGGEQY
TRBV6-5	-	TRBJ2-7	ASTTGRASGYEQY